The 26 T cell receptor beta chains below all came from one sample that was sequenced in a study of sequential checkpoint blockade in melanoma. Sequenced by immunoSEQ multiplex PCR; TCRdb stores in-frame clones only, minus some. Of 20,000 to 25,000 clones in the sample, around 85% were seen once. The treatment: randomized to nivolumab then ipilimumab (arm A) or the reverse (arm B). The source material was CD8+ T cells sorted from blood (inferred from file names), sampled from a patient given nivolumab and ipilimumab in sequence. Receptor source: a human donor with melanoma.

The chain is built from TRBV27 and TRBJ1-6, with 7 bases identical to TRBD1. From germline, CDR1 is MNHEY and CDR2 SMNVEV (reference sequence). V lost 7 bases and J lost 7; bases outside the gene matches: 7. The CDR3 is made up of 14 amino acids. CDR3 in amino acids: CASTRTGSNSPLHF. Here the CDR3 DNA reads TGTGCCAGCACCCGGACAGGATCCAATTCACCCCTCCACTTT.

The J gene is TRBJ2-7, the V gene TRBV7-2; tentatively, D is TRBD2 (6 bases). The germline V and J ends were trimmed by 5 bases and 4 bases, with 15 bases remaining between them. Germline assignment: CDR1 SGHTA and CDR2 FQGNSA. There are 14 residues in the CDR3. The CDR3 region is CASSPGPRGYEQYF. DNA for the CDR3: TGTGCCAGCAGCCCGGGCCCGCGGGGTTACGAGCAGTACTTC.

The chain carries TRBV6-1 and TRBJ1-2; no clear D. The CDR3 contains 13 residues. The V gene's germline CDR1 is MNHNS and CDR2 SASEGT. V shed 5 bases and J shed 5 bases, with 12 bases lying between them. The CDR3 protein is CASSSRELYGYTF. CDR3 nucleotides: TGTGCCAGCAGTTCCCGGGAGTTATATGGCTACACCTTC.

The chain is built from TRBV27 and TRBJ2-1; a possible D gene is TRBD1 (7 bases). Germline CDR1 reads MNHEY; CDR2 reads SMNVEV (reference sequence). Trimming shortened V by 2 bases and J by 8 bases, and 10 bases separated the two germline ends. The CDR3 consists of 13 residues. CDR3 amino acids: CASSLIRGDEQFF. CDR3 sequence (DNA): TGTGCCAGCAGTTTAATCAGGGGGGATGAGCAGTTCTTC.

This sequence joins TRBV9 and TRBJ2-7; perhaps TRBD2 as D (6 bases). V lost 0 bases and J 0 bases, leaving 10 bases between the germline ends. The CDR3 extends over 15 amino acids. Per germline, CDR1 SGDLS and CDR2 YYNGEE. The DNA of the CDR3 is TGTGCCAGCAGCGTAGGGGGAGGCTTCTCCTACGAGCAGTACTTC. Translation gives CASSVGGGFSYEQYF.

J is TRBJ1-1 and V is TRBV6-1, with D perhaps matching TRBD1 (6 bases). The germline V gene has CDR1 MNHNS and CDR2 SASEGT. This CDR3 has 15 amino acids. Deletions cut 0 bases from V and 1 base from J, with 9 bases between. CDR3 residues: CASSEARTANTEAFF. CDR3 in DNA: TGTGCCAGCAGTGAAGCGCGGACAGCGAACACTGAAGCTTTCTTT.

The genes are TRBV11-3 and TRBJ1-2; 8 bases match TRBD1. CDR1 SGHNT and CDR2 YENEEA come from the germline V gene. This CDR3 has 13 amino acids. V shed 5 bases and J 4 bases; nucleotides not matched to a gene: 3. The DNA of the CDR3 is TGTGCCAGCAGCACAGACAGGGGCTATGGCTACACCTTC. As protein: CASSTDRGYGYTF.

The V call is TRBV19, the J call TRBJ1-2; tentative D call: TRBD1 (6 bases). This CDR3 region has 13 residues. The germline V and J ends were trimmed by 10 bases and 3 bases, with 15 bases remaining between them. Per the germline V gene, CDR1 is LNHDA and CDR2 is SQIVND (reference sequence). This CDR3 is CATASRQDYGYTF. CDR3 in DNA: TGTGCCACCGCGAGTCGACAGGACTATGGCTACACCTTC.

The V and J genes are TRBV5-1 and TRBJ2-3, with 9 positions matching TRBD2. The CDR3 runs 15 residues. Trimming removed 5 bases from V and 3 bases from J; junction bases left unmatched: 7. CDR1 and CDR2 from the germline V gene are SGHRS and YFSETQ. The CDR3 sequence is CASRGLALITDTQYF. Here the CDR3 DNA reads TGCGCCAGCAGGGGACTAGCCTTGATTACAGATACGCAGTATTTT.

The chain is built from TRBV29-1 and TRBJ1-1; 10 bases match TRBD1. J was trimmed by 7 bases and V by 1 base; bases with no gene match: 6. The CDR3 is 14 residues long. The germline V gene has CDR1 SQVTM and CDR2 ANQGSEA. CDR3 residues: CSVEGGQGEGEAFF. CDR3 nucleotides: TGCAGCGTTGAAGGAGGACAGGGGGAAGGTGAAGCTTTCTTT.

The CDR3 loop is CASSSLTGTYEQYF. DNA for the CDR3: TGTGCCAGCAGCTCCCTGACTGGTACCTACGAGCAGTACTTC. The V and J genes are TRBV13 and TRBJ2-7; no reliable D call. The CDR3 extends over 14 amino acids. The ends were cut back, 4 bases at V and 2 bases at J, with 12 bases in the middle. From germline, CDR1 is PRHDT and CDR2 FYEKMQ (reference sequence).

This clone has just a few counts. The chain links TRBV7-6 to TRBJ1-1, with D perhaps matching TRBD1 (5 bases). Deletions cut 5 bases from V and 2 bases from J, with 9 bases between. Germline V CDR1 and CDR2: SGHVS, FNYEAQ. CDR3 length: 13 residues. CDR3: CASSRGLNTEAFF. In DNA form, the CDR3 reads TGTGCCAGCAGCAGGGGCCTTAACACTGAAGCTTTCTTT.

V gene TRBV6-5 combines with J gene TRBJ2-2, with D perhaps TRBD1 (6 bases). Deletions cut 4 bases from V and 6 bases from J, with 9 bases between. Germline CDR1 and CDR2: MNHEY and SVGAGI. The CDR3 is 13 residues long. This CDR3 is CASSSTGPGELFF. The DNA of the CDR3 is TGTGCCAGCAGTTCAACAGGGCCCGGGGAGCTGTTTTTT.

The chain uses TRBV5-1 and TRBJ1-2; TRBD1 agrees at 8 bases. The ends lost 3 bases at V and 6 bases at J; junction bases unmatched: 13. The CDR3 runs to 16 residues. In germline, CDR1 is SGHRS, CDR2 YFSETQ. CDR3 nucleotides: TGCGCCAGCAGCTCCGACATAACCGGGACAGGAAATGGCTACACCTTC. It translates to CASSSDITGTGNGYTF.

The V gene is TRBV9, the J gene TRBJ2-7; weak D call: TRBD2 (7 bases). The CDR3 is made up of 17 amino acids. CDR1 is SGDLS and CDR2 is YYNGEE in the germline V gene. V was cut by 2 bases and J by 3 bases, with 21 bases left in between. The CDR3 is CASSVRQGEGGGYEQYF. CDR3 coding DNA: TGTGCCAGCAGCGTCCGGCAAGGAGAGGGGGGGGGCTACGAGCAGTACTTC.

This chain connects TRBV2 to TRBJ2-7, with D tentatively TRBD1 (6 bases). Germline values: CDR1 SNHLY, CDR2 FYNNEI. This CDR3 region has 14 residues. V was cut by 6 bases and J by 1 base, with 13 bases left in between. The CDR3, as DNA: TGTGCCAGCAGACAGGGAATGGTTTCCTACGAGCAGTACTTC. Amino acid sequence: CASRQGMVSYEQYF.

This clone was seen once. The chain uses TRBV9 and TRBJ2-7, with D possibly being TRBD1 (8 bases). Trimming removed 3 bases from V and 0 bases from J, with 16 bases in between. The germline CDR1 and CDR2 sequences are SGDLS and YYNGEE. The CDR3 is 16 amino acids. The CDR3, as DNA: TGTGCCAGCAGCGAGGGAGGGGACAGGCCCTCCTACGAGCAGTACTTC. This gives the protein CASSEGGDRPSYEQYF. The variable domain in full, with the rest retrieved from reference TRBV9 and TRBJ2-7, is DSGVTQTPKHLITATGQRVTLRCSPRSGDLSVYWYQQSLDQGLQFLIQYYNGEERAKGNILERFSAQQFPDLHSELNLSSLELGDSALYFCASSEGGDRPSYEQYFGPGTRLTVT.

A single count supports this clone. The same CDR3 is also encoded by other DNA sequences in this sample. V and J are TRBV4-3 and TRBJ1-6; no definite D call. V lost 1 base and J 0 bases, leaving 13 bases between the germline ends. Germline assignment: CDR1 LGHNA and CDR2 YSLEER. The CDR3 has 18 amino acids. DNA for the CDR3: TGCGCCAGCAGCCAAGCGTCCGGGGTTAACTCCTATAATTCACCCCTCCACTTT. It is translated as CASSQASGVNSYNSPLHF.

This clone appeared a single time. The chain couples TRBV7-2 to TRBJ2-5, with 13 bases that match TRBD2. CDR1 and CDR2 from the germline V gene are SGHTA and FQGNSA. V lost 5 bases and J lost 5; bases outside the gene matches: 5. The CDR3 totals 15 residues. CDR3 DNA: TGTGCCAGCAGCCGTACTAGCGGGAGGGGGGAGACCCAGTACTTC. Residues: CASSRTSGRGETQYF.

A few counts support this clone. The rearrangement joins TRBV28 to TRBJ1-2, with 8 bases identical to TRBD1. This CDR3 is built from 14 residues. Per germline, CDR1 MDHEN and CDR2 SYDVKM. V lost 5 bases and J lost 7; bases outside the gene matches: 9. CDR3 nucleotides: TGTGCCAGCAGTCCAAGAGGACAGGGCGCTGGCTACACCTTC. Translated, it gives CASSPRGQGAGYTF.

V is TRBV5-1 and J is TRBJ2-7; 10 bases are shared with TRBD2. The CDR3 is made up of 16 amino acids. Germline lookup yields CDR1 SGHRS and CDR2 YFSETQ. J was trimmed by 7 bases and V by 6 bases; bases with no gene match: 16. CDR3 coding DNA: TGCGCCAGCAACGCGGGACTAGCGAGAGCTTTCGAAGAGCAGTACTTC. This encodes CASNAGLARAFEEQYF.

V is TRBV28 and J is TRBJ2-5; 7 nucleotides align to TRBD1. J gave up 3 bases and V 4 bases, and 5 bases lay outside the gene matches. CDR3 length: 14 amino acids. Germline V lookup: CDR1 MDHEN, CDR2 SYDVKM. This chain's CDR3 is CASSSLGTEETQYF. The CDR3 coding sequence is TGTGCCAGCAGTTCACTCGGGACAGAAGAGACCCAGTACTTC.

The chain employs TRBV10-1 and TRBJ2-5; D gene ambiguous. Germline CDR1 reads WNHNN; CDR2 reads SYGVQD (reference sequence). V lost 2 bases, J lost 7 bases, and 11 bases lay in between. The CDR3 extends over 13 amino acids. The CDR3 spells CASSEEVPGTQYF. In DNA form, the CDR3 reads TGCGCCAGCAGTGAGGAGGTACCGGGGACCCAGTACTTC.

This chain joins TRBV15 and TRBJ2-7, with 11 bases matching TRBD2. The junction had 2 bases not matched to a gene; V was cut back by 3 bases and J by 7 bases. Germline CDR1 is LNHNV and CDR2 is YYDKDF (reference sequence). CDR3 length: 13 amino acids. The CDR3 is CATSRGLAEEQYF. CDR3 nucleotides: TGTGCCACCAGCAGGGGACTAGCGGAAGAGCAGTACTTC.

This clone showed up just once. Germline is not matched at one junction end, which may reflect a read error. The chain uses TRBV2 and TRBJ2-1, with 9 bases aligning to TRBD2. The CDR3 consists of 18 residues. Looked up from germline, CDR1 is SNHLY and CDR2 is FYNNEI. DNA of the CDR3: TGTGCCAGCAATGAACCTGTGGCGGGGGGGCCCTCCTACAATGAGCAGTTCTTC. Amino acid sequence: CASNEPVAGGPSYNEQFF.

The table lists this clone with a count of one. The rearrangement links TRBV27 to TRBJ2-5; D is ambiguous. TRBJ2-7 explains the end of the DNA better; the J call may be wrong. This CDR3 is built from 14 residues. CDR1 and CDR2 from the germline V gene are MNHEY and SMNVEV (reference sequence). For the CDR3, the DNA is TGTGCCAGCAGCTCAGGTTACCAACCCTACGAGCAGTACTTC. Protein: CASSSGYQPYEQYF.